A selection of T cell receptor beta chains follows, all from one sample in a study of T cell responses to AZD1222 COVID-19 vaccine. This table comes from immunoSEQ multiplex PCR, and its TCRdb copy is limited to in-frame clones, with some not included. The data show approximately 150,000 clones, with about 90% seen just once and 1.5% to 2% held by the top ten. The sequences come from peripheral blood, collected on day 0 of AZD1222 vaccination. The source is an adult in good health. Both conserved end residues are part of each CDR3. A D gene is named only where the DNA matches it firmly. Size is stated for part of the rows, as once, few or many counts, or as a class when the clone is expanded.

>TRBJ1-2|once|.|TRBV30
TGTGCCTGGACACTTCAAGGGGCAGGCTATGGCTACACCTTC
CAWTLQGAGYGYTF
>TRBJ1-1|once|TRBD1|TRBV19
TGTGCCAGTAGTTCGACACAGGGGCGTATGAACACTGAAGCTTTCTTT
CASSSTQGRMNTEAFF
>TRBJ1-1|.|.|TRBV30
TGTGCCTGGCAGAAGACTGAAGCTTTCTTT
CAWQKTEAFF
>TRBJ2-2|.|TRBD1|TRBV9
TGTGCCAGCAGCGTACTCCGGGACAGGGGTGTTCCCGGGGAGCTGTTTTTT
CASSVLRDRGVPGELFF
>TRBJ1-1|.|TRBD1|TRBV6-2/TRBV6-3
TGTGCCAGCAGTTACCGACAGGGTGAAGCTTTCTTT
CASSYRQGEAFF
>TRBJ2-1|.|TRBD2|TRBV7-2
TGTGCCAGCAGCCTCGAGCGGGGGGTTTACAATGAGCAGTTCTTC
CASSLERGVYNEQFF
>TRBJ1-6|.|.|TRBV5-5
TGTGCCAGCAGCGACGAGGACCGTAATTCACCCCTCCACTTT
CASSDEDRNSPLHF
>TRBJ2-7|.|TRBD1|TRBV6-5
TGTGCCAGCAGTTATTCCGGGACAGGGGGCGCTTACGAGCAGTACTTC
CASSYSGTGGAYEQYF
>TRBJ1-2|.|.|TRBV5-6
TGTGCCAGCAGCTTGGCGGCAGGAGGTGGCTACACCTTC
CASSLAAGGGYTF
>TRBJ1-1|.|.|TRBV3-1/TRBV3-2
TGTGCCAGCATCAAAAGCGAGGGGAACACTGAAGCTTTCTTT
CASIKSEGNTEAFF
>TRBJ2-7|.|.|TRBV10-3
TGTGCCATCAGTGCTAAGGGATTCGACGAGCAGTACTTC
CAISAKGFDEQYF
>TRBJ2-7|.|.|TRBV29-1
TGCAGCGTTGCCGCCCTGCTAGGTGAGCAGTACTTC
CSVAALLGEQYF
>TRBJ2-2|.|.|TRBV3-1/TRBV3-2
TGTGCCAGCAGCTGGAACACCGGGGAGCTGTTTTTT
CASSWNTGELFF
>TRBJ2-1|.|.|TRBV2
TGTGCCAGCAGTTACCTCGGCTCCCACAGAGAGCAGTTCTTC
CASSYLGSHREQFF
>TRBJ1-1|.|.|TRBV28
TGTGCCAGCAGTTTATTGAGGAACACTGAAGCTTTCTTT
CASSLLRNTEAFF
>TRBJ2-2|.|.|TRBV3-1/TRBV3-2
TGTGCCAGCAGCCAAGTCCGGCTAGCGATTAACACCGGGGAGCTGTTTTTT
CASSQVRLAINTGELFF
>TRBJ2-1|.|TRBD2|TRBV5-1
TGCGCCAGCAGCCCGGGACTAGCGGGAGCCGGCTACAATGAGCAGTTCTTC
CASSPGLAGAGYNEQFF
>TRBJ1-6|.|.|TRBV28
TGTGCCAGCAGCCCCTCGTTTATGAAAGGGAAAAATTCACCCCTCCACTTT
CASSPSFMKGKNSPLHF
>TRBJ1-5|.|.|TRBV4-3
TGCGCCAGCAGTATACAAGTGGGGCAGCCCCAGCATTTT
CASSIQVGQPQHF
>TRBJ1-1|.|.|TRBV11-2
TGTGCCAGCAGCTCAAGGACAGCGGGTTTGAACACTGAAGCTTTCTTT
CASSSRTAGLNTEAFF
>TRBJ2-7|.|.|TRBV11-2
TGTGCCAGCAGCTTAGCCGGCTCTTCGAGCGGGTTCTACGAGCAGTACTTC
CASSLAGSSSGFYEQYF
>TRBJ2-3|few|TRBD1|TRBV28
TGTGCCAGCAGTTGGACAGGGAGAACTACAGATACGCAGTATTTT
CASSWTGRTTDTQYF
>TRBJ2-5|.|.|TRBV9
TGTGCCAGCAGCGTAGGTGTAAGTGCAGGGGAAGAGACCCAGTACTTC
CASSVGVSAGEETQYF
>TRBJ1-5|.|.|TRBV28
TGTGCCAGCAGTTTCAAGTCTTCTTGGGTGCAGCCCCAGCATTTT
CASSFKSSWVQPQHF
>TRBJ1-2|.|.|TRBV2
TGTGCCAGCAGTGAGGGCGGCTACACCTTC
CASSEGGYTF
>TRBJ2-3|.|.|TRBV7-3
TGTGCCAGCAGCTTAACGGGGGGCACAGATACGCAGTATTTT
CASSLTGGTDTQYF
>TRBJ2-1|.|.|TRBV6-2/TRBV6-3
TGTGCCAGCAGTTACATTCTTGAGGGTCCTCGCGATGAGCAGTTCTTC
CASSYILEGPRDEQFF
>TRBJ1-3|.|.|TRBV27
TGTGCCAGCAGTTTATCGAGGCCTGGTGGAAACACCATATATTTT
CASSLSRPGGNTIYF